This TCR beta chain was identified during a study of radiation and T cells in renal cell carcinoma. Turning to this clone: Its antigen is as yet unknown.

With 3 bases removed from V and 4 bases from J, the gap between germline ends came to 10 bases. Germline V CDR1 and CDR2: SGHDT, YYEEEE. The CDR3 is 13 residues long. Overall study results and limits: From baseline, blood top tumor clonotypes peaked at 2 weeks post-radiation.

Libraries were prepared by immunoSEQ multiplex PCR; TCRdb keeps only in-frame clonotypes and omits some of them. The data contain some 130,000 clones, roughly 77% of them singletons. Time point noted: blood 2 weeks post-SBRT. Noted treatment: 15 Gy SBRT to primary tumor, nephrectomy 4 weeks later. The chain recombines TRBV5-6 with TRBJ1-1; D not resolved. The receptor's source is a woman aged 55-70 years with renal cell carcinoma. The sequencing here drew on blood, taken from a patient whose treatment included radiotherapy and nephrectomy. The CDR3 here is CASSSLWGTEAFF. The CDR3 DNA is TGTGCCAGCAGCTCCCTGTGGGGCACTGAAGCTTTCTTT.